This TCR beta chain comes out of a study of T cells after yellow fever vaccination. TCRdb used MiXCR to reprocess the 5' RACE reads, holding one entry per CDR3 protein. The table has approximately 510,000 distinct CDR3 sequences, roughly a fifth seen once. Germline V gene sequence: CDR1 LGHNA, CDR2 YSLEER. This CDR3 region has 15 residues. V lost 4 bases and J 8 bases, leaving 19 bases between the germline ends. Source: PBMCs, taken 21 days after the first yellow fever vaccination. The rearrangement uses TRBV4-3 and TRBJ2-3, with D tentatively TRBD1 (6 bases). The sequence was collected from a man younger than 35 who received the YFV17D yellow fever vaccine. Here the CDR3 DNA reads TGCGCCAGCAGCCCAGGACGGGGTAGCAGGGGTACGCAGTATTTT. Amino acid sequence: CASSPGRGSRGTQYF.